This passage covers 20 T cell receptor beta chains from one sample sequenced in a study of T cells in women clearing cervical HPV infection. Generated by immunoSEQ multiplex PCR, the TCRdb table keeps only in-frame clones and is missing some. This listing includes some 31,000 clones. The sequenced material came from blood buffy coat. These receptors were taken from a woman aged 18-69 years with a cervical HPV16 infection that either progressed to CIN3+ or cleared (not recorded which).

Considering frequency, this clone is medium-sized (0.01 to 0.1%). The read ends 3 residues early relative to the CDR3; the germline J gene fills the gap. The chain links TRBV6-2 or TRBV6-3 to TRBJ2-1; possible D gene TRBD2, 6 bases. The CDR3 length is 17 residues. CDR1 MNHEY and CDR2 SVGEGT come from the germline V gene. Trimming stripped 2 bases from V and 8 bases from J, with 22 bases between. The CDR3 loop is CASSYPPRSGSSYEQFF. Partial CDR3 DNA: TGTGCCAGCAGTTACCCGCCTAGGAGCGGGTCTTCCTATGAG.

Worth noting for this clone: The CDR3 is cut off 3 residues early in the read; its end comes from the germline J gene. The J gene is TRBJ1-6, the V gene TRBV2; perhaps TRBD1 as D (6 bases). The CDR3 has 17 amino acids. The V gene lost 1 base and the J gene lost 7 bases, with 17 bases spanning the gap. Germline V gene lookup returns CDR1 SNHLY and CDR2 FYNNEI. The CDR3 spells CASSEGGSWDTNSPLHF. The CDR3 DNA, read in part, is TGTGCCAGCAGTGAAGGGGGATCGTGGGACACCAATTCACCC.

Concerning this clone itself: The CDR3 is cut off 3 residues early in the read; its end comes from the germline J gene. The chain recombines TRBV4-1 with TRBJ2-2, with 9 bases lining up with TRBD2. Germline V lookup: CDR1 MGHRA, CDR2 YSYEKL. This CDR3 region has 16 residues. V dropped 3 bases and J dropped 4; count of bases not matched to a gene: 6. The sequenced part of the CDR3 DNA is TGCGCCAGCAGCCAGTCCCCAGCGGGAGGCACCGGGGAG. Translation gives CASSQSPAGGTGE. The entire CDR3 protein reads CASSQSPAGGTGELFF.

Of note for this clone: The read is 3 residues too short to cover the CDR3 end, so that end is filled in from the germline J gene. The chain has TRBV5-1 and TRBJ1-4; possibly TRBD1 for D (5 bases). V was cut by 4 bases and J by 0 bases, with 16 bases left in between. Germline loops: CDR1 SGHRS, CDR2 YFSETQ. This CDR3 region has 17 residues. CDR3 bases read: TGCGCCAGCAGCCGAACGGCGACAGCCGCAACTAATGAAAAA. Translating it yields CASSRTATAATNEK. In full, the CDR3 is CASSRTATAATNEKLFF.

A remark on this clone: The read gets to within 3 residues of the CDR3 end, and the germline J gene fills in the rest. The V gene is TRBV19, the J gene TRBJ2-3, with 11 bases lining up with TRBD2. V dropped 7 bases and J dropped 0; count of bases not matched to a gene: 9. This CDR3 is built from 17 residues. CDR1 LNHDA and CDR2 SQIVND come from the germline V gene (reference sequence). CDR3 residues: CASTRLAGGLSTDTQYF. Incomplete CDR3 DNA: TGTGCCAGTACCAGGCTAGCGGGGGGCCTTAGCACAGATACG.

In regard to this clone: The DNA ends 3 residues before the CDR3 does, and the rest of the CDR3 is filled in from the germline J gene. The chain couples TRBV30 to TRBJ1-5, with D tentatively TRBD1 (6 bases). V gave up 7 bases and J gave up 6 bases, with 16 bases separating them. The germline gives CDR1 GTSNPN, CDR2 SVGIG (reference sequence). The CDR3 runs to 13 residues. The CDR3 sequence: CAYQGQPGQPQHF. The sequenced CDR3 bases are TGTGCCTATCAAGGACAGCCGGGTCAGCCC.

On this clone itself: The read falls 3 residues short of the CDR3 end, and the missing part is taken from the germline J gene. The V and J genes are TRBV2 and TRBJ1-4; D is unresolved. The length of the CDR3 is 11 residues. Per the germline V gene, CDR1 is SNHLY and CDR2 is FYNNEI. The germline V and J ends were trimmed by 8 bases and 8 bases, with 9 bases remaining between them. The covered CDR3 bases are TGTGCCAGCGGCCAGTCAGAAAAA. Amino acids: CASGQSEK. The whole CDR3 reads CASGQSEKLFF.

Note on this clone: The CDR3 end falls 3 residues outside the read, so it is completed with the germline J gene. The chain has TRBV2 and TRBJ1-1; the match to TRBD1 covers 8 bases. The CDR3 is made up of 12 amino acids. V was clipped by 9 bases and J by 4 bases; unmatched bases: 4. CDR1 and CDR2 (germline): SNHLY, FYNNEI. The CDR3 sequence: CARITGGTEAFF. CDR3 bases read: TGTGCCAGAATTACAGGGGGCACTGAA.

For this clone: Read data end 3 residues before the CDR3 end; the end is taken from the germline J gene. Other DNA sequences within the sample encode an identical CDR3. V usage is TRBV30 and J usage is TRBJ1-6, with TRBD1 matching 8 bases. CDR3 size: 13 residues. Unmatched junction bases numbered 10, after V lost 8 bases and J lost 10 bases. Per germline, CDR1 GTSNPN and CDR2 SVGIG (reference sequence). The CDR3 here is CAASGQGQSPLHF. The covered CDR3 bases are TGTGCCGCCAGTGGACAGGGTCAATCACCC.

Concerning this clone itself: The CDR3 extends 3 residues past the end of the read, so its final part is completed from the germline J gene. The V call is TRBV30, the J call TRBJ1-1; 9 bases agree with TRBD1. V dropped 3 bases and J dropped 1; count of bases not matched to a gene: 3. Germline CDR1 and CDR2: GTSNPN and SVGIG (reference sequence). The CDR3 is 14 amino acids. The CDR3 sequence: CAWRGQGENTEAFF. CDR3 DNA, as far as it was read: TGTGCCTGGAGGGGACAGGGAGAGAACACTGAA.

In regard to this clone: The read stops 3 residues short of the end of the CDR3; the missing end is completed from the germline J gene. This chain uses TRBV6-1 with TRBJ2-2; D may match TRBD1 or TRBD2 (5 bases each). CDR3 size: 16 residues. V was clipped by 4 bases and J by 4 bases, with 16 bases between them. Germline V lookup: CDR1 MNHNS, CDR2 SASEGT. Incomplete CDR3 DNA: TGTGCCAGCAGTGGAGGGGCCGGGCGGATCACCGGGGAG. This encodes CASSGGAGRITGE. The entire CDR3 sequence reads CASSGGAGRITGELFF.

Turning to this clone: The CDR3 extends 3 residues past the end of the read, so its final part is completed from the germline J gene. The chain employs TRBV2 and TRBJ1-6; a weak D match, TRBD1 (6 bases). CDR3 length equals 13 residues. V was clipped by 1 base and J by 8 bases, with 6 bases between them. Looked up from germline, CDR1 is SNHLY and CDR2 is FYNNEI. CDR3 residues: CASSEDRDSPLHF. The DNA read from the CDR3 is TGTGCCAGCAGTGAAGACAGGGATTCACCC.

For this clone: The read finishes 3 residues shy of the CDR3 end, and the germline J gene is used to complete it. This chain uses TRBV5-1 with TRBJ2-5, with 9 bases lining up with TRBD2. This CDR3 contains 15 residues. The V segment lost 0 bases and the J segment 2 bases; nucleotides outside the gene matches: 2. Germline V CDR1 and CDR2: SGHRS, YFSETQ. CDR3 sequence reads: CASSLVLAGQETQYF. CDR3 DNA (partial): TGCGCCAGCAGCTTGGTGCTAGCGGGACAAGAGACC.

A word on this clone: The missing CDR3 end, 3 residues past where the read stops, is filled in from the germline J gene. The chain links TRBV30 to TRBJ2-7; 9 nucleotides match TRBD1. V was clipped by 0 bases and J by 5 bases; unmatched bases: 2. This CDR3 comprises 13 residues. CDR1 and CDR2 (germline): GTSNPN, SVGIG (reference sequence). The CDR3 reads CAWSVQGANEQYF. The sequenced CDR3 bases are TGTGCCTGGAGTGTACAGGGGGCCAACGAG.

Worth noting for this clone: From the germline J gene comes the end of the CDR3, since the read stops 3 residues before it. The chain employs TRBV7-3 and TRBJ2-7; 14 nucleotides match TRBD2. The CDR3 contains 22 residues. With V trimmed by 0 bases and J by 4 bases, 20 bases remained unmatched. Germline V gene sequence: CDR1 SGHTA, CDR2 FQGTGA. This CDR3 is CASSLTCPWTSGRKGVVYEQYF. Partial CDR3 DNA: TGTGCCAGCAGCTTAACTTGCCCCTGGACTAGCGGGAGGAAGGGGGTGGTTTACGAG. The whole variable domain, filled in from reference TRBV7-3 and TRBJ2-7, reads GAGVSQTPSNKVTEKGKYVELRCDPISGHTALYWYRQSLGQGPEFLIYFQGTGAADDSGLPNDRFFAVRPEGSVSTLKIQRTERGDSAVYLCASSLTCPWTSGRKGVVYEQYFGPGTRLTVT.

The covered CDR3 bases are TGTGCCAGACCCGGGCCGAGAGCGGACACTGAA. Its translation is CARPGPRADTE. The CDR3 in its entirety is CARPGPRADTEAFF. This chain links TRBV19 with TRBJ1-1; D not resolved. Coverage ceases 3 residues before the CDR3 finishes, and the germline J gene fills in the end. Looked up from germline, CDR1 is LNHDA and CDR2 is SQIVND (reference sequence). The CDR3 has 14 amino acids. The V end was cut by 9 bases, the J end by 3 bases, with 17 bases between.

The CDR3 loop reads CSALTPSGAETQYF. CDR3 DNA, as far as it was read: TGCAGTGCTCTCACCCCCAGCGGGGCCGAGACC. The chain has TRBV20-1 and TRBJ2-5; TRBD2 matches 7 bases. The read stops 3 residues short of the end of the CDR3; the missing end is completed from the germline J gene. The CDR3 length is 14 residues. From germline, CDR1 is DFQATT and CDR2 SNEGSKA (reference sequence). Losses at the gene ends were 5 bases for V and 5 bases for J; bases not matched to a gene: 11.

Notes on this clone: The CDR3 end is not reached by the read, which stops 3 residues before it; the germline J gene fills it in. The chain employs TRBV30 and TRBJ2-3; D is uncertain. The CDR3 has 12 amino acids. Germline V gene lookup returns CDR1 GTSNPN and CDR2 SVGIG (reference sequence). The V gene lost 3 bases and the J gene lost 0 bases, with 4 bases spanning the gap. CDR3 sequence reads: CAWRGSTDTQYF. CDR3 bases read: TGTGCCTGGAGAGGCAGCACAGATACG.

About this clone: The CDR3 end is not reached by the read, which stops 3 residues before it; the germline J gene fills it in. This chain joins TRBV2 and TRBJ2-7; D call uncertain. V was pared by 6 bases and J by 0 bases, with 18 bases between. Germline-derived CDR1 and CDR2 are SNHLY and FYNNEI. The CDR3 has 16 amino acids. The CDR3 reads CASRSLTQIDSYEQYF. CDR3 bases read: TGTGCCAGCAGGTCGCTGACTCAAATTGACTCCTACGAG.

Note on this clone: The read finishes 3 residues shy of the CDR3 end, and the germline J gene is used to complete it. Other DNA sequences of this sample code for an identical CDR3. This rearrangement joins TRBV7-2 to TRBJ2-3; 10 nucleotides agree with TRBD2. There are 14 residues in the CDR3. CDR1 SGHTA and CDR2 FQGNSA come from the germline V gene. Trimming took 5 bases from V and 3 from J; bases not matched to a gene: 2. The part of the CDR3 DNA that was read is TGTGCCAGCAGCCTGGGACTAGCGACAGATACG. Translated: CASSLGLATDT. In full, the CDR3 reads CASSLGLATDTQYF.